Listed below are T cell receptor beta chains from one sample, sequenced in a study of shared clonotypes between healthy human individuals. Profiling relied on immunoSEQ multiplex PCR, and the TCRdb table lists in-frame clones only, not all of them. The sample lists roughly 2,500,000 clones, 93% occurring once. Source material: naive CD4+ T cells from PBMCs. These receptors all stem from a man younger than 35 in good health. Some clones in this sample may be carry-over from other donors' samples. The CDR3 runs from the conserved cysteine through the conserved F or W. Part of the rows lack a size; the others show once, few, many or a class for expanded clones.

TRBV9	16	TRBJ2-1	NA	CASSISGSGSYNEQFF
TRBV5-1	15	TRBJ2-5	NA	CASSRRAGGPETQYF
TRBV7-2	16	TRBJ1-4	NA	CASSSPPGRNNEKLFF
TRBV4-1	15	TRBJ1-2	NA	CASSQGTTGYYGYTF
TRBV7-9	17	TRBJ2-1	NA	CASSDGPGTPKKNEQFF
TRBV4-1	14	TRBJ2-2	few	CASSQVALPGELFF
TRBV5-1	16	TRBJ2-3	NA	CASSLAALSGPDTQYF
TRBV29-1	14	TRBJ1-2	NA	CSVEDPLRGYGYTF
TRBV6-1	14	TRBJ2-7	once	CASRPGLASYEQYF
TRBV29-1	13	TRBJ2-7	NA	CSVGRTSGIEQYF